The 24 T cell receptor beta chains below come from one sample, sequenced in a study of T cell responses to AZD1222 COVID-19 vaccine. Generated by immunoSEQ multiplex PCR, the TCRdb table keeps only in-frame clones and is missing some. The sample consists of about 110,000 clones, around 87% of them appearing once. The material sequenced was peripheral blood, taken on day 0 of AZD1222 vaccination. These receptor sequences come from an adult in good health.

The chain couples TRBV4-3 to TRBJ1-1; D is undetermined. The germline gives CDR1 LGHNA, CDR2 YSLEER. The V end lost 0 bases, the J end lost 0 bases, and 14 bases lay between the germline ends. This CDR3 has 17 amino acids. The CDR3 DNA is TGCGCCAGCAGCCAAGACTACGGGCTTACCTTGAACACTGAAGCTTTCTTT. It encodes CASSQDYGLTLNTEAFF.

V is TRBV7-9 and J is TRBJ1-6; D gene unclear. CDR1 and CDR2 from the germline V gene are SEHNR and FQNEAQ (reference sequence). V lost 5 bases and J lost 2, with 7 bases in between. The length of the CDR3 is 14 residues. CDR3 nucleotides: TGTGCCAGCAGCCCCCGTCCCTATAATTCACCCCTCCACTTT. Encoded protein: CASSPRPYNSPLHF.

This clone was seen a handful of times. This chain connects TRBV5-4 to TRBJ2-3; no reliable D call. In germline, CDR1 is SGHNT, CDR2 YYREEE (reference sequence). The CDR3 is made up of 14 amino acids. Deletions cut 3 bases from V and 2 bases from J, with 10 bases between. The CDR3 DNA is TGTGCCAGCAGCTCGGGTTCTTACACAGATACGCAGTATTTT. Residues: CASSSGSYTDTQYF. Variable domain in full (rest from reference TRBV5-4 and TRBJ2-3): ETGVTQSPTHLIKTRGQQVTLRCSSQSGHNTVSWYQQALGQGPQFIFQYYREEENGRGNFPPRFSGLQFPNYSSELNVNALELDDSALYLCASSSGSYTDTQYFGPGTRLTVL.

This clone was seen a single time. The chain links TRBV7-9 to TRBJ2-1, with 10 bases identical to TRBD1. Germline values: CDR1 SEHNR, CDR2 FQNEAQ (reference sequence). The CDR3 is 16 amino acids. V lost 9 bases, J lost 7 bases, and 15 bases stayed unmatched. The CDR3 DNA is TGTGCCAGTAAGACCAGAAGCGGGGACAGGGGAAATGAGCAGTTCTTC. It is translated as CASKTRSGDRGNEQFF.

The rearrangement links TRBV7-8 to TRBJ2-5; TRBD2 might be the D (6 bases). The CDR3 runs 15 residues. Per the germline V gene, CDR1 is SGHVS and CDR2 is FQNEAQ. Trimming pared 4 bases from V and 0 bases from J, leaving 12 bases between. The chain's CDR3 is CASSSYSGDQETQYF. CDR3 nucleotides: TGTGCCAGCAGCTCTTACTCGGGGGACCAAGAGACCCAGTACTTC.

This clone is a singleton in its sample. V is TRBV27 and J is TRBJ2-1; TRBD2 aligns across 7 bases. The trim removed 2 bases at V and 5 bases at J, leaving 3 bases unmatched. The germline gives CDR1 MNHEY, CDR2 SMNVEV (reference sequence). The CDR3 extends over 14 amino acids. CDR3 in DNA: TGTGCCAGCAGTTTAGGGGGACTAAACAATGAGCAGTTCTTC. Its protein is CASSLGGLNNEQFF.

CDR3 nucleotides: TGTGCCAGCAGCCAGGCAGGAACCTACGAGCAGTACTTC. Its translation is CASSQAGTYEQYF. The chain is built from TRBV14 and TRBJ2-7; D not certain. This CDR3 spans 13 amino acids. V was cut by 3 bases and J by 2 bases, with 8 bases left in between. Germline-derived CDR1 and CDR2 are SGHDN and FVKESK.

The chain has TRBV19 and TRBJ1-2; 11 nucleotides line up with TRBD1. V shed 7 bases and J 4 bases; nucleotides not matched to a gene: 11. Germline V gene lookup returns CDR1 LNHDA and CDR2 SQIVND (reference sequence). The CDR3 is 16 amino acids. CDR3 nucleotides: TGTGCCAGTACCAGGACAGGGGGCCCAGCGAGCTATGGCTACACCTTC. Its translation is CASTRTGGPASYGYTF.

The chain is built from TRBV5-5 and TRBJ1-1, with D perhaps matching TRBD1 (5 bases). Trimming shortened V by 4 bases and J by 6 bases, and 13 bases separated the two germline ends. CDR1 and CDR2 from the germline V gene are SGHKS and YYEKEE (reference sequence). This CDR3 is built from 13 residues. The CDR3 DNA follows: TGTGCCAGCAGCCCCGTAGGGGAGGCTGAAGCTTTCTTT. Amino acids: CASSPVGEAEAFF.

The V and J genes are TRBV9 and TRBJ1-2; D is uncertain. The CDR3 runs 14 residues. The V end lost 4 bases, the J end lost 10 bases, and 20 bases lay between the germline ends. Germline V gene sequence: CDR1 SGDLS, CDR2 YYNGEE. The CDR3 DNA reads as TGTGCCAGCAGCCTCCGGGAGTCCGGGCGAGACTACACCTTC. This translates into CASSLRESGRDYTF.

This sequence joins TRBV18 and TRBJ1-6, with a weak D call TRBD1 (6 bases). This CDR3 region has 16 residues. Germline assignment: CDR1 KGHSH and CDR2 LQKENI. Trimming cost V 2 bases and J 5 bases, with 13 bases left between them. This chain's CDR3 is CASSPNRDTNNSPLHF. DNA of the CDR3: TGTGCCAGCTCACCAAATAGGGACACTAATAATTCACCCCTCCACTTT.

The chain links TRBV6-1 to TRBJ2-7, with TRBD1 identical over 8 bases. Germline V lookup: CDR1 MNHNS, CDR2 SASEGT. The CDR3 covers 14 residues. J was trimmed by 7 bases and V by 8 bases; bases with no gene match: 13. The CDR3 DNA follows: TGTGCCAGCCGTGGGGACAGGTGGATAGGGGAGCAGTACTTC. Translating it yields CASRGDRWIGEQYF.

This clone was seen only a few times. V and J are TRBV19 and TRBJ2-5; D remains ambiguous. V lost 1 base to trimming and J lost 4 bases, with 7 bases between them. Germline CDR1 is LNHDA and CDR2 is SQIVND (reference sequence). The CDR3 is 13 amino acids. CDR3 amino acids: CASSIAHLETQYF. The CDR3 DNA is TGTGCCAGTAGTATAGCCCACTTAGAGACCCAGTACTTC.

This clone has a single count. The chain uses TRBV7-2 and TRBJ1-2; D uncertain. This CDR3 is built from 15 residues. The germline V gene has CDR1 SGHTA and CDR2 FQGNSA. The V gene lost 1 base and the J gene lost 3 bases, with 12 bases spanning the gap. The CDR3 bases are TGTGCCAGCAGCTTAGGCCTTAACCGAGACTATGGCTACACCTTC. Residues: CASSLGLNRDYGYTF.

The rearrangement joins TRBV12-3 or TRBV12-4 to TRBJ2-5, with a weak D call TRBD2 (5 bases). V lost 5 bases, J lost 3 bases, and 10 bases lay in between. This CDR3 comprises 13 residues. The CDR3 sequence is CASSGSSKETQYF. The CDR3 DNA follows: TGTGCCAGCAGTGGGAGTTCCAAAGAGACCCAGTACTTC.

CDR3 protein: CSVEGGASGYTF. The CDR3 nucleotides are TGCAGCGTTGAAGGAGGGGCTTCCGGCTACACCTTC. This sequence joins TRBV29-1 and TRBJ1-2; weak D call: TRBD1 (5 bases). Germline V lookup: CDR1 SQVTM, CDR2 ANQGSEA. There are 12 residues in the CDR3. Trimming stripped 1 base from V and 8 bases from J, with 11 bases between.

The chain carries TRBV6-5 and TRBJ1-1, with D hard to call. The CDR3 totals 13 residues. The V gene's germline CDR1 is MNHEY and CDR2 SVGAGI. The V and J ends lost 5 bases and 2 bases respectively, with 9 bases between them. CDR3: CASSRGRNTEAFF. CDR3 in DNA: TGTGCCAGCAGTCGAGGGAGAAACACTGAAGCTTTCTTT.

The chain links TRBV4-1 to TRBJ1-1, with a tentative D call TRBD1 (5 bases). This CDR3 contains 15 residues. Between the trimmed V and J ends, which lost 1 base and 7 bases, there was a span of 16 bases. CDR1 and CDR2 from the germline V gene are MGHRA and YSYEKL. CDR3 nucleotide sequence: TGCGCCAGCAGCCAAGTCCGGCCCGGGGGGATTGAAGCTTTCTTT. Translation: CASSQVRPGGIEAFF.

This sequence joins TRBV29-1 and TRBJ2-3; 14 bases line up with TRBD2. This CDR3 region has 14 residues. CDR1 is SQVTM, CDR2 ANQGSEA, per germline. The junction had 2 bases not matched to a gene; V was cut back by 6 bases and J by 3 bases. The CDR3 region has the DNA TGCAGCGTGGGACTAGCGGGAGAAACAGATACGCAGTATTTT. It is translated as CSVGLAGETDTQYF.

This clone was seen just once. This chain uses TRBV24-1 with TRBJ2-1; D gene uncertain. V was pared by 4 bases and J by 10 bases, with 16 bases between. The CDR3 is 14 residues long. Germline V gene sequence: CDR1 KGHDR, CDR2 SFDVKD. CDR3 coding DNA: TGTGCCACCAGTGACCCCTCCCGGGTGAGCGAGCAGTTCTTC. Amino acids: CATSDPSRVSEQFF.

The V gene is TRBV29-1, the J gene TRBJ2-7; 9 nucleotides line up with TRBD2. V shed 3 bases, J shed 7 bases, and the junction held 7 bases outside the gene matches. The CDR3 sequence is 13 residues long. Germline V gene lookup returns CDR1 SQVTM and CDR2 ANQGSEA. The CDR3 region has the DNA TGCAGCGTTGAGGGCGCGGGGGGGGCTGAGCAGTACTTC. This gives the protein CSVEGAGGAEQYF.

V gene TRBV4-1 combines with J gene TRBJ1-1; no clear D gene. The CDR3 totals 14 residues. Trimming removed 1 base at V and 0 bases at J, with 6 bases between. The V gene's germline CDR1 is MGHRA and CDR2 YSYEKL. The CDR3 here is CASSQVGMNTEAFF. CDR3 DNA sequence: TGCGCCAGCAGCCAAGTCGGCATGAACACTGAAGCTTTCTTT.

Remarks on this clone: At one of its ends the junction is not consistent with the germline gene, which may arise from a read error. The same CDR3 also results from other DNA sequences found in this sample. The V call is TRBV6-1, the J call TRBJ1-1; 9 nucleotides line up with TRBD1. From germline, CDR1 is MNHNS and CDR2 SASEGT. The CDR3 contains 14 residues. CDR3 protein: CASSEGTGYTEAFF. DNA of the CDR3: TGTGCCAGTAGTGAGGGGACAGGGTACACTGAAGCTTTCTTT.

This chain connects TRBV11-2 to TRBJ2-1, with 8 bases that match TRBD2. V was pared by 6 bases and J by 15 bases, with 13 bases of the junction left unmatched. CDR1 is SGHAT, CDR2 FQNNGV, per germline. The CDR3 totals 13 residues. The CDR3 loop is CASSPGRAGAMFF. CDR3 sequence (DNA): TGTGCCAGCAGTCCTGGCCGAGCGGGGGCTATGTTCTTC.